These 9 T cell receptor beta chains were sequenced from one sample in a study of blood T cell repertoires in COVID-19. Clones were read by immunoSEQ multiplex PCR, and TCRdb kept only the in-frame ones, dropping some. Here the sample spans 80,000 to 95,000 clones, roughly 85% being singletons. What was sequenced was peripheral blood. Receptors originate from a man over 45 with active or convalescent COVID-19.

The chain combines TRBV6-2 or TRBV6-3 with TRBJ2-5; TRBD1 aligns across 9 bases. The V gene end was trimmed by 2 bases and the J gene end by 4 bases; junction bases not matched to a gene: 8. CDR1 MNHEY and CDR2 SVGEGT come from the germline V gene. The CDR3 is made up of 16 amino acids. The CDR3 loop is CASSYTGTGLGETQYF. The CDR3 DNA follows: TGTGCCAGCAGTTACACGGGGACAGGGCTAGGAGAGACCCAGTACTTC.

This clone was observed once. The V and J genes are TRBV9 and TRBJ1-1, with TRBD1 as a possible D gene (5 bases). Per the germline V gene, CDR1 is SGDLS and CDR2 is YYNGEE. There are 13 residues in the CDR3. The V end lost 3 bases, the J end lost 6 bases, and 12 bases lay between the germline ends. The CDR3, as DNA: TGTGCCAGCAGCGGCCCGGGGGGGGCTGAAGCTTTCTTT. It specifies CASSGPGGAEAFF.

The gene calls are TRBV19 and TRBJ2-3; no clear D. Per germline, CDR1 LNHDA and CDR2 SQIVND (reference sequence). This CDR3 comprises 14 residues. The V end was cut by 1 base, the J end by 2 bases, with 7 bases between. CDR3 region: CASSIVQDTDTQYF. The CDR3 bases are TGTGCCAGTAGTATAGTGCAGGACACAGATACGCAGTATTTT.

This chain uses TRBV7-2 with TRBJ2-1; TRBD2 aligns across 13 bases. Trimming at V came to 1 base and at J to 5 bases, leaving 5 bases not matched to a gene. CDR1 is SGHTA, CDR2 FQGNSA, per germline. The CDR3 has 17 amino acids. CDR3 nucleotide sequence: TGTGCCAGCAGCTTAGGTGGGACTAGCGGGGTTAACAATGAGCAGTTCTTC. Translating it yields CASSLGGTSGVNNEQFF.

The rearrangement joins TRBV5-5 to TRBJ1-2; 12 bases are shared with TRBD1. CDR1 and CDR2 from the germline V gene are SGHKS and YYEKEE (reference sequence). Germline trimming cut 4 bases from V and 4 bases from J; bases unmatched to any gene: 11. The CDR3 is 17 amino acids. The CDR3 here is CASSARDRGLMVYGYTF. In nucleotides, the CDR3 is TGTGCCAGCAGCGCCCGGGACAGGGGGCTGATGGTCTATGGCTACACCTTC. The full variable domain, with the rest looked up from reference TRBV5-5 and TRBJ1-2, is DAGVTQSPTHLIKTRGQQVTLRCSPISGHKSVSWYQQVLGQGPQFIFQYYEKEERGRGNFPDRFSARQFPNYSSELNVNALLLGDSALYLCASSARDRGLMVYGYTFGSGTRLTVV.

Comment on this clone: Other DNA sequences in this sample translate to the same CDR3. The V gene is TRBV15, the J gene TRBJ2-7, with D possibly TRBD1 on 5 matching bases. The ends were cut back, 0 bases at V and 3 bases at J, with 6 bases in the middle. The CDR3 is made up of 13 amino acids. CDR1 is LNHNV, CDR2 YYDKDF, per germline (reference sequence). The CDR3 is CATSRDRGYEQYF. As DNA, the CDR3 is TGTGCCACCAGCAGAGATAGGGGCTACGAGCAGTACTTC.

The CDR3 bases are TGCGCCAGCAATTCTGGGGCCACCGGGGAGCTGTTTTTT. This gives the protein CASNSGATGELFF. The chain uses TRBV5-1 and TRBJ2-2; the D gene is possibly TRBD1 (5 bases). The V end was cut by 6 bases, the J end by 4 bases, with 10 bases between. This CDR3 has 13 residues. In germline, CDR1 is SGHRS, CDR2 YFSETQ.

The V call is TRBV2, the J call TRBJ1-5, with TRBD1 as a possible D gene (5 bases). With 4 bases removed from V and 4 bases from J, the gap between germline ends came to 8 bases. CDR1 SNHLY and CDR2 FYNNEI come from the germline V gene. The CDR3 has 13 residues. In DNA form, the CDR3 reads TGTGCCAGCAGTGGAGACAGTAATCAGCCCCAGCATTTT. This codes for CASSGDSNQPQHF.

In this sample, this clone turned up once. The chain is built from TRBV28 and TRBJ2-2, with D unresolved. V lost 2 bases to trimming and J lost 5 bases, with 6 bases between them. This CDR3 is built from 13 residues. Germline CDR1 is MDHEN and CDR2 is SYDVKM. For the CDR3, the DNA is TGTGCCAGCAGTTTACAGTCGACCGGGGAGCTGTTTTTT. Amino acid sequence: CASSLQSTGELFF.